These 10 T cell receptor beta chains originate from one sample sequenced in a study of CD8+CD57+ T cells in acquired aplastic anemia. CDR3 and TCR beta VDJ profiling relied on a genomic DNA template. Each CDR3 protein gets one entry after TCRdb re-called the reads with MiXCR. The table includes under 350,000 distinct CDR3 sequences, around three fifths detected once. The patients chosen for sequencing had shown expansion of CD8+CD57+ cells (detected by flow cytometry). Specimen: sorted CD4+, CD8+, or CD8+CD57+ T cells (not recorded which) from PBMCs. Every receptor here comes from a human donor with aplastic anemia.

This clonotype showed up many times. The chain combines TRBV5-4 with TRBJ1-1; 8 bases match TRBD1. Losses at the gene ends were 3 bases for V and 0 bases for J; bases not matched to a gene: 10. The CDR3 runs to 17 residues. Germline V gives CDR1 SGHNT, CDR2 YYREEE (reference sequence). The CDR3 sequence is CASSSGTPGQVNTEAFF. The DNA of the CDR3 is TGTGCCAGCAGCTCAGGAACCCCGGGACAGGTGAACACTGAAGCTTTCTTT. The variable domain in full, completed from reference TRBV5-4 and TRBJ1-1, reads ETGVTQSPTHLIKTRGQQVTLRCSSQSGHNTVSWYQQALGQGPQFIFQYYREEENGRGNFPPRFSGLQFPNYSSELNVNALELDDSALYLCASSSGTPGQVNTEAFFGQGTRLTVV.

This sequence joins TRBV15 and TRBJ1-2, with D unresolved. The CDR3 has 15 amino acids. V was trimmed by 1 base and J by 0 bases, leaving 9 bases between them. Germline lookup yields CDR1 LNHNV and CDR2 YYDKDF (reference sequence). For the CDR3, the DNA is TGTGCCACCAGCAGAGTAAGGGCAGCTAACTATGGCTACACCTTC. Translated: CATSRVRAANYGYTF.

V is TRBV3-1 and J is TRBJ2-7; TRBD1 aligns across 9 bases. The CDR3 extends over 15 amino acids. The trim removed 1 base at V and 6 bases at J, leaving 7 bases unmatched. Germline CDR1 LGHDT, CDR2 YNNKEL (reference sequence). CDR3 sequence reads: CASSQGPGQGSEQYF. CDR3 bases: TGTGCCAGCAGCCAAGGCCCGGGACAGGGTTCCGAGCAGTACTTC.

This rearrangement joins TRBV7-9 to TRBJ2-5, with TRBD1 identical over 8 bases. This CDR3 is built from 15 residues. Germline CDR1 and CDR2: SEHNR and FQNEAQ (reference sequence). The V segment lost 8 bases and the J segment 5 bases; nucleotides outside the gene matches: 13. The CDR3 spells CASWLTGAPYETQYF. In nucleotides, the CDR3 is TGTGCCAGCTGGTTGACAGGGGCGCCCTATGAGACCCAGTACTTC. The variable domain in full, with the rest retrieved from reference TRBV7-9 and TRBJ2-5, is DTGVSQNPRHKITKRGQNVTFRCDPISEHNRLYWYRQTLGQGPEFLTYFQNEAQLEKSRLLSDRFSAERPKGSFSTLEIQRTEQGDSAMYLCASWLTGAPYETQYFGPGTRLLVL.

Written as DNA, the CDR3 is TGTGCCAGTAGTGGGGGAATAGGGTCCTACGAGCAGTACTTC. Its translation: CASSGGIGSYEQYF. The chain links TRBV19 to TRBJ2-7, with D possibly called TRBD1 or TRBD2 (5 bases each). Trimming cost V 5 bases and J 1 base, with 12 bases left between them. CDR1 is LNHDA and CDR2 is SQIVND in the germline V gene (reference sequence). The CDR3 contains 14 residues.

This chain uses TRBV7-9 with TRBJ1-1; D uncertain. The germline V gene encodes CDR1 SEHNR and CDR2 FQNEAQ (reference sequence). The CDR3 is 12 amino acids. With 3 bases removed from V and 3 bases from J, the gap between germline ends came to 5 bases. The CDR3 reads CASSFPYTEAFF. CDR3 nucleotide sequence: TGTGCCAGCAGCTTCCCTTACACTGAAGCTTTCTTT.

V usage is TRBV7-3 and J usage is TRBJ1-4; the D gene is possibly TRBD1 (6 bases). Trimming took 5 bases from V and 5 from J, leaving 18 bases between them. The germline V gene encodes CDR1 SGHTA and CDR2 FQGTGA. The CDR3 is 16 residues long. CDR3 in amino acids: CASSPRGGRNNEKLFF. The DNA of the CDR3 is TGTGCCAGCAGCCCTAGGGGGGGTCGGAACAATGAAAAACTGTTTTTT.

The chain carries TRBV7-9 and TRBJ2-5; possible D gene TRBD2, 5 bases. This CDR3 is 14 amino acids long. In germline, CDR1 is SEHNR, CDR2 FQNEAQ (reference sequence). Trimming took 1 base from V and 5 from J, leaving 11 bases between them. The CDR3 loop is CASSLDAGGETQYF. The CDR3 bases are TGTGCCAGCAGCTTAGATGCGGGCGGTGAGACCCAGTACTTC.

The chain recombines TRBV7-2 with TRBJ2-7; 9 bases are a match to TRBD1. Looked up from germline, CDR1 is SGHTA and CDR2 is FQGNSA. The CDR3 has 17 residues. The J segment lost 2 bases and the V segment lost 5 bases, leaving 13 bases of the junction unmatched. The CDR3 loop is CASSPRGAGQGTYEQYF. Here the CDR3 DNA reads TGTGCCAGCAGCCCTCGGGGGGCGGGACAGGGCACCTACGAGCAGTACTTC. Using reference TRBV7-2 and TRBJ2-7 for the parts outside the CDR3, the full variable domain is GAGVSQSPSNKVTEKGKDVELRCDPISGHTALYWYRQSLGQGLEFLIYFQGNSAPDKSGLPSDRFSAERTGGSVSTLTIQRTQQEDSAVYLCASSPRGAGQGTYEQYFGPGTRLTVT.

The chain joins TRBV2 to TRBJ2-7; D not certain. This CDR3 has 16 amino acids. V was shortened by 1 base and J by 0 bases, with 13 bases between the two germline ends. Looked up from germline, CDR1 is SNHLY and CDR2 is FYNNEI. CDR3 sequence (DNA): TGTGCCAGCAGTGAAGGGAGCACACAAGCCTCCTACGAGCAGTACTTC. Protein sequence: CASSEGSTQASYEQYF.